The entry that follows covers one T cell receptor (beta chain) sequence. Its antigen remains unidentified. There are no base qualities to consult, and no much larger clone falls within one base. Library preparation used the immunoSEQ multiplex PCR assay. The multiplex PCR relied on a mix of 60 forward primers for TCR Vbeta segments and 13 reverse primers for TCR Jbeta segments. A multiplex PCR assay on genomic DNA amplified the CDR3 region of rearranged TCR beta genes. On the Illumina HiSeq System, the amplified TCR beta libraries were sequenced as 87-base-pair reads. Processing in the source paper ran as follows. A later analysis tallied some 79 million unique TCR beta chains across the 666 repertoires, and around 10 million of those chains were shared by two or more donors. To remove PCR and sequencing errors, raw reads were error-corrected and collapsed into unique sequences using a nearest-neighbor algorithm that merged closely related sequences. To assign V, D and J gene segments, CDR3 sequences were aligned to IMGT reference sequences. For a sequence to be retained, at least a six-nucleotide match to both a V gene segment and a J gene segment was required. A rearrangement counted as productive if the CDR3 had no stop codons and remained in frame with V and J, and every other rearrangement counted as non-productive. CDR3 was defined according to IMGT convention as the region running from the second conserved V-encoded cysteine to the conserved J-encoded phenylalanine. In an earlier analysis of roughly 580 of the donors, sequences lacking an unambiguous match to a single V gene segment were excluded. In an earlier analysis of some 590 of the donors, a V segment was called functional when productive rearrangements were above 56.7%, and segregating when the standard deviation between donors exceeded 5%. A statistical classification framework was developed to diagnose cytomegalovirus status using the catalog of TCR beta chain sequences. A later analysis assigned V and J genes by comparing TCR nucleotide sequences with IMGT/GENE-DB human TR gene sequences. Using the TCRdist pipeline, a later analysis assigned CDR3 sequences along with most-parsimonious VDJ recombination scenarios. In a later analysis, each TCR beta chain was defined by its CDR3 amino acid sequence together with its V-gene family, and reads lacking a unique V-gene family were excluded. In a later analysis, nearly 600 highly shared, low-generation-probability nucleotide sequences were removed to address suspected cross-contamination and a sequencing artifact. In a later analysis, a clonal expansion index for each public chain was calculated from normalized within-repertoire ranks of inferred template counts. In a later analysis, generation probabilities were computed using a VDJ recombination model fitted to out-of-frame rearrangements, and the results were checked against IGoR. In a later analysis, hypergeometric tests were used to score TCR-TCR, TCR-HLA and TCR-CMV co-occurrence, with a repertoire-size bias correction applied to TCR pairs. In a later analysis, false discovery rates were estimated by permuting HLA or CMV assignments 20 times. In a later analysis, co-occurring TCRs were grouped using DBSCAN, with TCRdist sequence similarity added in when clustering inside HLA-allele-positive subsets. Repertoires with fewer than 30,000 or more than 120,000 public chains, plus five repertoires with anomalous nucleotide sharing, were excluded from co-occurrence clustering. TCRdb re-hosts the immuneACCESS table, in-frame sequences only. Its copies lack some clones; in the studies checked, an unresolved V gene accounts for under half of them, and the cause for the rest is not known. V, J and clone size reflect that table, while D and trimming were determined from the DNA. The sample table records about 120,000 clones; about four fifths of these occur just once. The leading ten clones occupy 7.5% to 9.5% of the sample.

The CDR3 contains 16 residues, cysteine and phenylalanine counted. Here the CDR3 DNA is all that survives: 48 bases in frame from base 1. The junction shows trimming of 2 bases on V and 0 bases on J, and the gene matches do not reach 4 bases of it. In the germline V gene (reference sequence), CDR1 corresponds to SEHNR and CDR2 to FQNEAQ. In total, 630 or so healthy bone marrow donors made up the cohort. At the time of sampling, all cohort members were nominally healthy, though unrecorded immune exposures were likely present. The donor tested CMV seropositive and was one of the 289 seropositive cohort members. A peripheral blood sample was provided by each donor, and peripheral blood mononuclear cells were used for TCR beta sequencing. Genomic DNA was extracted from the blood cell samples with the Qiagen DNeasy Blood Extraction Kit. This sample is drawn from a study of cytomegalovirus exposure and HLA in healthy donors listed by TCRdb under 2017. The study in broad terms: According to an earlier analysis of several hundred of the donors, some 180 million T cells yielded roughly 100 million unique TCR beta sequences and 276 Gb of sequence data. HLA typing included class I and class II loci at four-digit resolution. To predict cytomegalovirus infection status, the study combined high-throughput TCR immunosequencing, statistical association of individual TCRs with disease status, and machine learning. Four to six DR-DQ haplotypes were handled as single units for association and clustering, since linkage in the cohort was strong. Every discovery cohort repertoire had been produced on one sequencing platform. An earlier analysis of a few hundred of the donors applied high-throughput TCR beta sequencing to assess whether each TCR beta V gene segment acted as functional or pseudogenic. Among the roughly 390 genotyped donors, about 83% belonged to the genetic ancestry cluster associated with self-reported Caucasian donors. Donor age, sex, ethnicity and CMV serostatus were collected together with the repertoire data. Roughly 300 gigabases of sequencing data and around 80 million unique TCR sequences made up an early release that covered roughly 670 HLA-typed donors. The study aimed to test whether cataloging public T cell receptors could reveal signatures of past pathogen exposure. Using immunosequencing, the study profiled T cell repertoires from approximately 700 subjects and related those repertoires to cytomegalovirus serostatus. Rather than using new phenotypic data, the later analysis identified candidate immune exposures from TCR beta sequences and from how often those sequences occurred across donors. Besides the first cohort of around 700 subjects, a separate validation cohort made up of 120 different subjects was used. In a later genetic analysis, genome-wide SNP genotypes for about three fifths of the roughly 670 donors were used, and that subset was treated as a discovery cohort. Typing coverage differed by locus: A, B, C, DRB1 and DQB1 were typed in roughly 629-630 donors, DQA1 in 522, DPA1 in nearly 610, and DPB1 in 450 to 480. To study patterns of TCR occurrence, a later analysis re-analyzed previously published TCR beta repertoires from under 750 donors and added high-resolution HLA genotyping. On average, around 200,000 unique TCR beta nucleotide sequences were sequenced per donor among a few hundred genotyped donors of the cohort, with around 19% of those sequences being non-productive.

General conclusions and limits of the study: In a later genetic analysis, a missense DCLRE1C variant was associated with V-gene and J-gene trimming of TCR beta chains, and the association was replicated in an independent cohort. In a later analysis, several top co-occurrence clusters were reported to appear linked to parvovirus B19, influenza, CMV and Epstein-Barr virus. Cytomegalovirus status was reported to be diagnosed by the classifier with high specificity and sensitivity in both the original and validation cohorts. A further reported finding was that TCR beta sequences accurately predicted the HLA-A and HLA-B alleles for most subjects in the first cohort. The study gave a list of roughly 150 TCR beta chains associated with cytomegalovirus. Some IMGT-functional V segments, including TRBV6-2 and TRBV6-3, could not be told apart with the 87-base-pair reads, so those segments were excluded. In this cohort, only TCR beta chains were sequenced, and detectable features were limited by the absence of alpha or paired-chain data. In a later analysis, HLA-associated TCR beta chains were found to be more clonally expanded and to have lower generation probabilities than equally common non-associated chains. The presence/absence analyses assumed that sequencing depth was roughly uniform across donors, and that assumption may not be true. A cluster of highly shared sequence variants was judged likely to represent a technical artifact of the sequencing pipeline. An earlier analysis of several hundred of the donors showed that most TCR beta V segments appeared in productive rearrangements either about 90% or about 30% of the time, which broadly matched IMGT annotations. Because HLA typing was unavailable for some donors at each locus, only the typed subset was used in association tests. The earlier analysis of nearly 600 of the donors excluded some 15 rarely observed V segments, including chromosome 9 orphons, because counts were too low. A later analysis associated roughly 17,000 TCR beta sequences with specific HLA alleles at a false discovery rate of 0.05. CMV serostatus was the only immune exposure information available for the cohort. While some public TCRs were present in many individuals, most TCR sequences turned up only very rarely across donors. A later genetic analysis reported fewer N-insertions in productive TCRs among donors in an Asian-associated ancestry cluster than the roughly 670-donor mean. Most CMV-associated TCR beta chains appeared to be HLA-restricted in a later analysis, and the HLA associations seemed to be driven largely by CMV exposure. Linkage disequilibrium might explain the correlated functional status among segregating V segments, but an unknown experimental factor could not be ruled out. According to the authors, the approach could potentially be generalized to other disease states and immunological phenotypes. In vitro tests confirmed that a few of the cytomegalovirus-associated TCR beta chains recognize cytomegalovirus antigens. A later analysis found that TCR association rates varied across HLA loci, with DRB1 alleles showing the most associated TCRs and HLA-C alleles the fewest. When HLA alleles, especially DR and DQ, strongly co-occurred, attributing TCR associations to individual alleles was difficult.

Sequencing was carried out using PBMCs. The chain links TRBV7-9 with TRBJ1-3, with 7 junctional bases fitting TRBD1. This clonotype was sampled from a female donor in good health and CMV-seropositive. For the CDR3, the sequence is CASSLQGQFSGNTIYF. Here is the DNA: TGTGCCAGCAGCTTACAGGGACAGTTCTCTGGAAACACCATATATTTT.